This entry describes one T cell receptor beta chain. Germline CDR1 reads SGHRS; CDR2 reads YFSETQ. This CDR3 is built from 13 residues. The germline V and J ends were trimmed by 0 bases and 11 bases, with 11 bases remaining between them. Some clones are missing from TCRdb's copy, which holds only in-frame ones; the method was immunoSEQ multiplex PCR. The sample has about 110,000 clones; about 90% are singletons. This sample was included in a study of T cell changes during pregnancy in multiple sclerosis. Sequences were derived from peripheral blood, sampled before pregnancy. The chain carries TRBV5-1 and TRBJ1-4, with D possibly TRBD1 on 6 matching bases. The receptor was isolated from a female donor with multiple sclerosis, enrolled in a pregnancy study. CDR3 protein: CASSLGGGLKLFF. The CDR3 bases are TGCGCCAGCAGCTTGGGCGGGGGCTTGAAACTGTTTTTT.